This record concerns one T cell receptor (beta chain) sequence. Its antigen is undetermined. Only in-frame clones appear in the TCRdb table, and some are missing; sequencing was by immunoSEQ multiplex PCR. The table has 14,000 or so clones, roughly 87% seen once. V lost 0 bases and J 13 bases, leaving 11 bases between the germline ends. The CDR3 extends over 13 amino acids. Germline V gene lookup returns CDR1 SGDLS and CDR2 YYNGEE. This sample stems from a study of T cells in localized non-small cell lung cancer. Study-level findings and limits: Within adjacent lung there appeared a median approximately 57 of the top 100 tumor clones.

The source of this sequence is a man between 40 and 69 years old with stage III lung adenocarcinoma. V and J are TRBV9 and TRBJ1-6; D is ambiguous. The sample in question was peripheral blood mononuclear cells, obtained before any cancer treatment. CDR3 loop: CASSVVEAAPLHF. CDR3 nucleotides: TGTGCCAGCAGCGTAGTTGAGGCGGCTCCCCTCCACTTT.